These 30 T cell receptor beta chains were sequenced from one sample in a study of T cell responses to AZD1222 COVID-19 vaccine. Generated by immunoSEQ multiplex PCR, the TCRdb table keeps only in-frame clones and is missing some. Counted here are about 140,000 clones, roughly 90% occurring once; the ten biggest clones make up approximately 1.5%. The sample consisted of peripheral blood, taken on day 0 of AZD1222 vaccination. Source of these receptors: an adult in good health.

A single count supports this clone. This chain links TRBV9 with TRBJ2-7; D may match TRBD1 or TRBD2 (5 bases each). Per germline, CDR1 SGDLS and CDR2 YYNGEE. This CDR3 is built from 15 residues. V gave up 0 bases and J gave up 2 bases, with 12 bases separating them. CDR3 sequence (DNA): TGTGCCAGCAGCGTAGGATCTGGGGACCCCTACGAGCAGTACTTC. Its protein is CASSVGSGDPYEQYF.

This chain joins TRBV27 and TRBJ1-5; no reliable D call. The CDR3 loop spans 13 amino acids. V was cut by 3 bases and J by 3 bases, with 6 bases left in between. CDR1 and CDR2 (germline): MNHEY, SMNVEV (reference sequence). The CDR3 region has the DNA TGTGCCAGCAGTTTTATAATCAATCAGCCCCAGCATTTT. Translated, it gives CASSFIINQPQHF.

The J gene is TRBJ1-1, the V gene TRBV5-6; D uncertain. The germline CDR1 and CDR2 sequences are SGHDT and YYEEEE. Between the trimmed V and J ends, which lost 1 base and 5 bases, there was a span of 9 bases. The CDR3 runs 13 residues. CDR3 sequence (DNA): TGTGCCAGCAGCTTGTCGGATGCGACTGAAGCTTTCTTT. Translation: CASSLSDATEAFF.

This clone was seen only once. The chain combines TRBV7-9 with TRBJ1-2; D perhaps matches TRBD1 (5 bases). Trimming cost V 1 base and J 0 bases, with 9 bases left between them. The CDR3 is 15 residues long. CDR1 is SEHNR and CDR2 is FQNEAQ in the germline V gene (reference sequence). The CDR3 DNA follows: TGTGCCAGCAGCTTAGAGGGCAGGGCTAACTATGGCTACACCTTC. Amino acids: CASSLEGRANYGYTF.

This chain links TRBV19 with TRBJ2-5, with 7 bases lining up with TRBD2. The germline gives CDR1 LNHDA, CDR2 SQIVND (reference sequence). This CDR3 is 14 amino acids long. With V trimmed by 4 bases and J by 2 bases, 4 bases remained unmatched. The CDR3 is CASSNPGGQETQYF. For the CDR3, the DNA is TGTGCCAGTAGTAACCCCGGGGGGCAAGAGACCCAGTACTTC.

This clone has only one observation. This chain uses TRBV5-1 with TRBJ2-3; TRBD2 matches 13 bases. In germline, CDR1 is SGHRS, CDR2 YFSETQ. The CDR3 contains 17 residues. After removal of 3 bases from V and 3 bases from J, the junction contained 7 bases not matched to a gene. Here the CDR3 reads CASSSRLAGGTTDTQYF. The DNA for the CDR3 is TGCGCCAGCAGCTCCCGACTAGCGGGAGGAACTACAGATACGCAGTATTTT.

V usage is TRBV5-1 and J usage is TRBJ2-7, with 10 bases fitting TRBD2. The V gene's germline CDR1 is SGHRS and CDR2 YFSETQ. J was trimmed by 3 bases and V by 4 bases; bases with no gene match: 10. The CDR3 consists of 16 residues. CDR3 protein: CASSLGELAGVYEQYF. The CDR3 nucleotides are TGCGCCAGCAGCCTTGGCGAGCTAGCGGGAGTCTACGAGCAGTACTTC. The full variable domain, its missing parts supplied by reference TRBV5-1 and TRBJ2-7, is KAGVTQTPRYLIKTRGQQVTLSCSPISGHRSVSWYQQTPGQGLQFLFEYFSETQRNKGNFPGRFSGRQFSNSRSEMNVSTLELGDSALYLCASSLGELAGVYEQYFGPGTRLTVT.

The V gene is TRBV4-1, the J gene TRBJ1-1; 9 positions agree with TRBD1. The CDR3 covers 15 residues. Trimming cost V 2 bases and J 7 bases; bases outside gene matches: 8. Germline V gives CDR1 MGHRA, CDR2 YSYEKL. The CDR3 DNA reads TGCGCCAGCAGCCAACCCGGGACAGGGTGGGGTGAAGCTTTCTTT. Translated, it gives CASSQPGTGWGEAFF.

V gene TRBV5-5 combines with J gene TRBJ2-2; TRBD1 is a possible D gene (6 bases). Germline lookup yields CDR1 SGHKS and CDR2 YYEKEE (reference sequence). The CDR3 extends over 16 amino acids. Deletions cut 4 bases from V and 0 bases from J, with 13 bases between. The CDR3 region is CASSPRTEPNTGELFF. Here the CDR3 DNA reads TGTGCCAGCAGCCCCCGGACAGAACCGAACACCGGGGAGCTGTTTTTT.

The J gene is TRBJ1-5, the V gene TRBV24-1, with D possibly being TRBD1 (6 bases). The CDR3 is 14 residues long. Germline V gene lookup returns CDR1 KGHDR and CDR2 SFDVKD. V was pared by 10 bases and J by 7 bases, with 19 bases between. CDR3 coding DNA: TGTGCCACGAAACGACAGGCAGGAGGGCAGCCCCAGCATTTT. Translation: CATKRQAGGQPQHF.

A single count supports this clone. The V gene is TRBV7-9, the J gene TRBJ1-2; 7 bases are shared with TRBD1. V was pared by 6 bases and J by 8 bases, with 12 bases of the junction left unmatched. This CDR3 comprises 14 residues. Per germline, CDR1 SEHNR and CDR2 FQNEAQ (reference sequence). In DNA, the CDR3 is TGTGCCAGCAGGGCACTAGACAGGGTCGGAGGCTACACCTTC. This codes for CASRALDRVGGYTF. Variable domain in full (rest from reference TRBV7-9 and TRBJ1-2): DTGVSQNPRHKITKRGQNVTFRCDPISEHNRLYWYRQTLGQGPEFLTYFQNEAQLEKSRLLSDRFSAERPKGSFSTLEIQRTEQGDSAMYLCASRALDRVGGYTFGSGTRLTVV.

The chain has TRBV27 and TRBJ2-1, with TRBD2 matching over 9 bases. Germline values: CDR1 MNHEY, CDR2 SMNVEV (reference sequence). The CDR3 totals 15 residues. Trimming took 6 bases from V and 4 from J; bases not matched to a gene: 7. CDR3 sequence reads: CASRPPGLAYNEQFF. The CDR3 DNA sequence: TGTGCCAGCAGACCGCCGGGACTAGCTTACAATGAGCAGTTCTTC.

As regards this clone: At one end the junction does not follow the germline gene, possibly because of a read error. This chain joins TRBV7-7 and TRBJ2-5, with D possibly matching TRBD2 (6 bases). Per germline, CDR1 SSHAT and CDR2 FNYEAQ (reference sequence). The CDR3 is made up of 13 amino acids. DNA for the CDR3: TGTGCTAGCAGCTCCCGGACTACGGAGACCCAGTACTTC. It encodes CASSSRTTETQYF.

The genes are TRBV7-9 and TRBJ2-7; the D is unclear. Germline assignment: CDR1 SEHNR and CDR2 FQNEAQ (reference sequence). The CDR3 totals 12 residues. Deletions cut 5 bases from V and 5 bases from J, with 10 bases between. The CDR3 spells CASSPQNNEQYF. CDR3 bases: TGTGCCAGCAGCCCCCAAAATAACGAGCAGTACTTC.

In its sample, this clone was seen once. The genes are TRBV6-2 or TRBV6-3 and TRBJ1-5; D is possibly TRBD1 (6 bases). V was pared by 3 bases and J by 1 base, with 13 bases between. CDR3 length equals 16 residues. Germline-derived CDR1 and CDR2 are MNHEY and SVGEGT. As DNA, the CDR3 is TGTGCCAGCAGTTATCATACAGGGAGGAGCAATCAGCCCCAGCATTTT. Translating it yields CASSYHTGRSNQPQHF.

The CDR3 spells CASSPAGLSGELFF. DNA of the CDR3: TGTGCCAGCAGCCCGGCAGGGTTGTCCGGGGAGCTGTTTTTT. This chain uses TRBV5-5 with TRBJ2-2; tentative D call: TRBD1 (5 bases). The CDR3 has 14 residues. The ends were cut back, 4 bases at V and 6 bases at J, with 13 bases in the middle. Germline V CDR1 and CDR2: SGHKS, YYEKEE (reference sequence).

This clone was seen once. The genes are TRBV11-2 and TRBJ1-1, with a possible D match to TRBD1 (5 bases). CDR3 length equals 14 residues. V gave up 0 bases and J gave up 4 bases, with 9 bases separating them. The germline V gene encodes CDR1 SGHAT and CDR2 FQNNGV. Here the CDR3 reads CASSLDQGSTEAFF. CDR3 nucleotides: TGTGCCAGCAGCTTAGACCAGGGCAGCACTGAAGCTTTCTTT.

CDR3 sequence reads: CASSARGIRGYTF. CDR3 nucleotides: TGTGCCAGCAGCGCCCGGGGGATTAGGGGCTACACCTTC. The J gene is TRBJ1-2, the V gene TRBV5-5, with D possibly TRBD1 on 5 matching bases. CDR3 length equals 13 residues. Trimming stripped 4 bases from V and 8 bases from J, with 15 bases between. Germline V gene sequence: CDR1 SGHKS, CDR2 YYEKEE (reference sequence).

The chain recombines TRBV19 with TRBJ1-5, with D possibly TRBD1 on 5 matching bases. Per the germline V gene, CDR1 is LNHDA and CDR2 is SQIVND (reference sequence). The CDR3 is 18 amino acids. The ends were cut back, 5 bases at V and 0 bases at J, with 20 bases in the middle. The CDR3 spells CASSSPGREGYSNQPQHF. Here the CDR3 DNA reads TGTGCCAGTAGTTCCCCGGGAAGGGAGGGGTATAGCAATCAGCCCCAGCATTTT.

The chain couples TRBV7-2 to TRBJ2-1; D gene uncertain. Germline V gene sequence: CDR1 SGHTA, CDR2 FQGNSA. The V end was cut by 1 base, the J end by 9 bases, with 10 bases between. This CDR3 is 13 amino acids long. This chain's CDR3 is CASSLGNLGEQFF. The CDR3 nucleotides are TGTGCCAGCAGCTTAGGGAACCTTGGTGAGCAGTTCTTC.

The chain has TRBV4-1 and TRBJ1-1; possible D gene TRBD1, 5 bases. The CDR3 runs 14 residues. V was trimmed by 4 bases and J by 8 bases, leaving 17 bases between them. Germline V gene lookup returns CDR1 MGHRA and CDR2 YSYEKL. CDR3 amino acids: CASSPGLLGTEAFF. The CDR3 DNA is TGCGCCAGCAGCCCCGGGCTCCTAGGGACCGAAGCTTTCTTT.

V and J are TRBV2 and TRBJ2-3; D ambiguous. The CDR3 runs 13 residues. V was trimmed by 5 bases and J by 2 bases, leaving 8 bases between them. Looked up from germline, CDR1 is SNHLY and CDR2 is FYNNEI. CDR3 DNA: TGTGCCAGCAGTCGGGTCCCCACAGATACGCAGTATTTT. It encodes CASSRVPTDTQYF.

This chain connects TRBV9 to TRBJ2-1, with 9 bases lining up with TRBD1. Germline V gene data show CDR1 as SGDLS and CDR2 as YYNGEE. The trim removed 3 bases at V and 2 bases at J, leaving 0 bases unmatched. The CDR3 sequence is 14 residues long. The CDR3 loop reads CASSGQGAYNEQFF. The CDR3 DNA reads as TGTGCCAGCAGCGGACAGGGGGCCTACAATGAGCAGTTCTTC.

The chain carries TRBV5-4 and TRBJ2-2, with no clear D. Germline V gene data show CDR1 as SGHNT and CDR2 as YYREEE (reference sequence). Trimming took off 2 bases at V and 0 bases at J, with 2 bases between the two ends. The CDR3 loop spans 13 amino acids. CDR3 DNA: TGTGCCAGCAGCTTCCCGAACACCGGGGAGCTGTTTTTT. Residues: CASSFPNTGELFF.

The DNA for the CDR3 is TGTGCCAGCCGGACTAGCGGGAGGATCGCGAACACCGGGGAGCTGTTTTTT. This encodes CASRTSGRIANTGELFF. V is TRBV21-1 and J is TRBJ2-2; the D call in the table, TRBD2, was not verified against the DNA. TRBV21-1 is a documented pseudogene. This CDR3 is built from 17 residues.

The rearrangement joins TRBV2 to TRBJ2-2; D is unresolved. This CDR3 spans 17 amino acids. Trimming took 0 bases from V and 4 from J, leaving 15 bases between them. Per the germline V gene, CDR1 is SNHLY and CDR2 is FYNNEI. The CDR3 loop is CASSEALTAWATGELFF. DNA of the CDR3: TGTGCCAGCAGTGAAGCGCTTACAGCCTGGGCCACCGGGGAGCTGTTTTTT.

Here the CDR3 DNA reads TGTGCCAGCAGCTTGGGAGACAACACCGGGGAGCTGTTTTTT. Translation: CASSLGDNTGELFF. This sequence joins TRBV11-3 and TRBJ2-2; possibly TRBD2 for D (5 bases). V was clipped by 3 bases and J by 2 bases, with 7 bases between them. This CDR3 has 14 amino acids. The germline V gene has CDR1 SGHNT and CDR2 YENEEA.

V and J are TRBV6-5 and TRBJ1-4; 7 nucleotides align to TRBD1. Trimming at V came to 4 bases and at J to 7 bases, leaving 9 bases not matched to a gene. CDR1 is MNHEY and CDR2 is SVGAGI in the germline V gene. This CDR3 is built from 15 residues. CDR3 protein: CASSWAQGSSEKLFF. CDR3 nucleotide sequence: TGTGCCAGCAGTTGGGCACAGGGGTCGAGTGAAAAACTGTTTTTT.

The CDR3 is CASSWPTGGSSGANVLTF. The CDR3 region has the DNA TGTGCCAGCAGCTGGCCGACAGGAGGAAGCTCTGGGGCCAACGTCCTGACTTTC. The V gene is TRBV5-6, the J gene TRBJ2-6, with D perhaps TRBD1 (6 bases). The CDR3 totals 18 residues. V lost 3 bases and J 0 bases, leaving 16 bases between the germline ends. The germline V gene encodes CDR1 SGHDT and CDR2 YYEEEE.

CDR3 nucleotide sequence: TGTGCCAGCAGCTTAGGGCAGGGAGGCCGAGAGCAGTACTTC. Translating gives CASSLGQGGREQYF. The chain recombines TRBV7-2 with TRBJ2-7, with D possibly TRBD2 on 6 matching bases. V lost 1 base to trimming and J lost 7 bases, with 14 bases between them. CDR1 is SGHTA, CDR2 FQGNSA, per germline. There are 14 residues in the CDR3. The variable domain in full, with the rest retrieved from reference TRBV7-2 and TRBJ2-7, is GAGVSQSPSNKVTEKGKDVELRCDPISGHTALYWYRQSLGQGLEFLIYFQGNSAPDKSGLPSDRFSAERTGGSVSTLTIQRTQQEDSAVYLCASSLGQGGREQYFGPGTRLTVT.